This T cell receptor (beta chain) was profiled in a study of shared T cell receptors in the human thymus. Repertoires were generated with immunoSEQ multiplex PCR, while TCRdb's copy carries only in-frame clones and drops some. This table has hundreds of thousands of clones, about 90% appearing once. Trimming took 9 bases from V and 4 from J; bases not matched to a gene: 12. This CDR3 region has 15 residues. Germline CDR1 reads SGHTA; CDR2 reads FQGNSA. These same data were also listed under a study on human thymus T cells. This second report adds: Both thymic and peripheral blood repertoires showed apparently biased V and J usage.

Sequencing used thymocytes. The source of this sequence is a boy younger than two with a congenital heart defect. The chain has TRBV7-2 and TRBJ1-2; TRBD1 aligns across 9 bases. CDR3 in DNA: TGTGCCAGAGTCGAGGACAGGGGAACCGGCTATGGCTACACCTTC. This sequence encodes CARVEDRGTGYGYTF.